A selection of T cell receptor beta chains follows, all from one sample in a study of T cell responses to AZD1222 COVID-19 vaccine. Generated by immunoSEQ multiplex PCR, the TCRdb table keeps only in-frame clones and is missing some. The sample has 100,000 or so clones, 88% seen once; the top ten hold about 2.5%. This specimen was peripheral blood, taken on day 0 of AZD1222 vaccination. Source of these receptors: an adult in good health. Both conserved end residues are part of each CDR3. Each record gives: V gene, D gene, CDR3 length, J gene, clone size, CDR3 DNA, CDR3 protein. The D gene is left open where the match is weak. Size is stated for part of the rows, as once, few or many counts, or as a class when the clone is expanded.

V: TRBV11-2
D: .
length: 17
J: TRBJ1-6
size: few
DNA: TGTGCCAGCAGCTTAGATGGGCAGGGAACTTTCGGTTCACCCCTCCACTTT
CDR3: CASSLDGQGTFGSPLHF

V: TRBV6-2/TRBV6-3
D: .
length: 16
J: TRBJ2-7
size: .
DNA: TGTGCCAGCAGTTGGCCCCTCGAGAAGGGGGGCTACGAGCAGTACTTC
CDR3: CASSWPLEKGGYEQYF

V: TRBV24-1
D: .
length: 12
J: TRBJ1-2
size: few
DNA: TGTGCCACCAGTTTTGAGGGTAGGGGCTACACCTTC
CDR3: CATSFEGRGYTF

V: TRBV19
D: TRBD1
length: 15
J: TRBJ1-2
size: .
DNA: TGTGCCAGTGCCTACAACAGGGGGCGGAACTATGGCTACACCTTC
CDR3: CASAYNRGRNYGYTF

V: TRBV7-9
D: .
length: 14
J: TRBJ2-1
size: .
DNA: TGTGCCAGCAGCTTAGACTTCCTAGGGGGTGAGCAGTTCTTC
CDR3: CASSLDFLGGEQFF

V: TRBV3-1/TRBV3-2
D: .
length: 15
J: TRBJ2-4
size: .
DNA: TGTGCCAGCAGCCAAACCCGGGTAGCCAAAAACATTCAGTACTTC
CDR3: CASSQTRVAKNIQYF

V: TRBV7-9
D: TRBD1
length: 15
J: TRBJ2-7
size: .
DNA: TGTGCCAGCAGCTTAGGGACAGGGGGAATACGGGAGCAGTACTTC
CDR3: CASSLGTGGIREQYF

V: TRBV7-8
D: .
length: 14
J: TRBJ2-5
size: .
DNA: TGTGCCAGCAGCTTAGGGACAGCCCAAGAGACCCAGTACTTC
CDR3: CASSLGTAQETQYF

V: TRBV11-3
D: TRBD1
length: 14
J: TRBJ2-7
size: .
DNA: TGTGCCAGCAGCTCCCCGGGACAGGGCTACGAGCAGTACTTC
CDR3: CASSSPGQGYEQYF

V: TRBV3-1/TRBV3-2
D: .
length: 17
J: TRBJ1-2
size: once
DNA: TGTGCCAGCAGCCAGGCAATAGGACCCTGGAGGGCCTATGGCTACACCTTC
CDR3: CASSQAIGPWRAYGYTF

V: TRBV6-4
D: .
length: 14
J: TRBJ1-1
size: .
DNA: TGTGCCAGCAGTGAAAATCCGGGGAACACTGAAGCTTTCTTT
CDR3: CASSENPGNTEAFF

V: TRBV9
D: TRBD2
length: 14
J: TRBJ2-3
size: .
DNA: TGTGCCAGCAGCGACCTAGCGGGGGGAGATACGCAGTATTTT
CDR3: CASSDLAGGDTQYF

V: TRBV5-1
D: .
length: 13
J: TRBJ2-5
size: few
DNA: TGCGCCAGCAGCTTGGGTGTCCAAGAGACCCAGTACTTC
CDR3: CASSLGVQETQYF

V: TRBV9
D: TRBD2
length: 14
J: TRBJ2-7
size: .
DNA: TGTGCCAGCAGCGAGGACGGGGGGTCCTACGAGCAGTACTTC
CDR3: CASSEDGGSYEQYF

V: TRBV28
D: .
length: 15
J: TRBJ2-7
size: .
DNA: TGTGCCAGCAGTTTCGCCGGAGGACACTCCTACGAGCAGTACTTC
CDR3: CASSFAGGHSYEQYF

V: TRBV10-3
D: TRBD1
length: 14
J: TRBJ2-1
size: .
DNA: TGTGCCATCAGTGATTTTACAGGGGACAATGAGCAGTTCTTC
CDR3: CAISDFTGDNEQFF

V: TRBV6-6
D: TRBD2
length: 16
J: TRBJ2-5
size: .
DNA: TGTGCCAGCAGCTCACCGGGACTAGCCATTTCAGAGACCCAGTACTTC
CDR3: CASSSPGLAISETQYF

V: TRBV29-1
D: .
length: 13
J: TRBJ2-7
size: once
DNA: TGCAGCGTCCTTAGACAGGCCTCCCACGAGCAGTACTTC
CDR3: CSVLRQASHEQYF

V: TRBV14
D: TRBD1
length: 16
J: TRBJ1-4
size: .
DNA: TGTGCCAGCAGCCGGACAGGGGGAAGACGCGGTGAAAAACTGTTTTTT
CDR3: CASSRTGGRRGEKLFF

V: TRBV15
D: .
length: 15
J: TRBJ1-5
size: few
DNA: TGTGCCACCAGCAGTACAGGGAAGGGCAATCAGCCCCAGCATTTT
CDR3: CATSSTGKGNQPQHF

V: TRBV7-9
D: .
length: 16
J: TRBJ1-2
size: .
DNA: TGTGCCAGCAGCTCCTTACGAGGGGGGCTTGGCTATGGCTACACCTTC
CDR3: CASSSLRGGLGYGYTF

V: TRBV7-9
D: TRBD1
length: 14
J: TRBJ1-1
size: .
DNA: TGTGCCAGCAGCTTCGACAGGGGGTCCACTGAAGCTTTCTTT
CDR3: CASSFDRGSTEAFF

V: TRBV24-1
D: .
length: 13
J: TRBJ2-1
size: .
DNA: TGTGCCACCAGTGACCCGGTCCGCAATGAGCAGTTCTTC
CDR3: CATSDPVRNEQFF

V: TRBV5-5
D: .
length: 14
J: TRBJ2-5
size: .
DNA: TGTGCCAGCAGCTTACAGGGGAGGCCAGTGAACCAGTACTTC
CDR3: CASSLQGRPVNQYF